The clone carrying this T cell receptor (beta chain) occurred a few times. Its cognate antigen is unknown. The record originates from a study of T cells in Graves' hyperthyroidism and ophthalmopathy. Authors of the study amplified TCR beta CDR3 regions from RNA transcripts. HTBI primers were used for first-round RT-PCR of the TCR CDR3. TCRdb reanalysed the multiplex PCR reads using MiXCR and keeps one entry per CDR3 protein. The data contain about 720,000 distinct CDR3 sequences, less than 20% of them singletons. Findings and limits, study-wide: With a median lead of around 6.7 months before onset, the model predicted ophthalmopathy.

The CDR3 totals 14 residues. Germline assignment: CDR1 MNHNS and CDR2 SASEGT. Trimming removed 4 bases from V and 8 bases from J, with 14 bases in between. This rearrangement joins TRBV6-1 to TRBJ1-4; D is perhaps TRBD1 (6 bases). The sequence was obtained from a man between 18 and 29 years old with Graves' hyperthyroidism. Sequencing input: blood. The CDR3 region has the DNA TGTGCCAGCAGTGGGGGCAAGGGGGAGGAAAAACTGTTTTTT. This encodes CASSGGKGEEKLFF.